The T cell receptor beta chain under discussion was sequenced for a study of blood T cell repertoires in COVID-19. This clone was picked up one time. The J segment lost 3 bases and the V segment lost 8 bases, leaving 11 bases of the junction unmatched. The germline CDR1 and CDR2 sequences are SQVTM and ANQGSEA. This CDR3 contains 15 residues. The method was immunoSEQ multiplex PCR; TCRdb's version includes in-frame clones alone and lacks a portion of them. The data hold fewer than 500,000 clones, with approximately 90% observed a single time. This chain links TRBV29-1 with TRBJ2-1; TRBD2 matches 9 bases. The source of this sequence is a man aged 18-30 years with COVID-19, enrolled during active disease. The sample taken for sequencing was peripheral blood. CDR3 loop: CSLPAGGVSYNEQFF. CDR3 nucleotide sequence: TGCAGCCTTCCCGCGGGAGGGGTCAGCTACAATGAGCAGTTCTTC.